This passage covers 30 T cell receptor beta chains from one sample sequenced in a study of blood T cell repertoires in COVID-19. TCRdb's copy holds only in-frame clones and misses some; the assay was immunoSEQ multiplex PCR. The sample lists approximately 110,000 clones; under 90% were seen once. Sequencing was performed on peripheral blood. The source of these receptors is a woman in her 50s with acute or convalescent COVID-19.

Written as DNA, the CDR3 is TGCAGCGTTGAAGGGGAAGACAGGCCGAACACTGAAGCTTTCTTT. This translates into CSVEGEDRPNTEAFF. The V and J genes are TRBV29-1 and TRBJ1-1; tentatively, D is TRBD1 (6 bases). The CDR3 is made up of 15 amino acids. Per germline, CDR1 SQVTM and CDR2 ANQGSEA. V lost 1 base and J 1 base, leaving 13 bases between the germline ends.

V gene TRBV10-2 combines with J gene TRBJ2-7, with a tentative D call TRBD2 (6 bases). V lost 5 bases to trimming and J lost 6 bases, with 17 bases between them. The CDR3 has 14 residues. Germline CDR1 reads WSHSY; CDR2 reads SAAADI. The CDR3, as DNA: TGCGCCAGCAGTCAACCGCCGGAGGGGCGCGAGCAGTACTTC. It specifies CASSQPPEGREQYF.

The rearrangement uses TRBV5-1 and TRBJ2-3; 9 bases are a match to TRBD2. There are 15 residues in the CDR3. Germline V gene lookup returns CDR1 SGHRS and CDR2 YFSETQ. The V segment lost 2 bases and the J segment 2 bases; nucleotides outside the gene matches: 3. The CDR3: CASSFGLAPTDTQYF. CDR3 DNA: TGCGCCAGCAGCTTCGGACTAGCGCCCACAGATACGCAGTATTTT.

For this clone: The same CDR3 also results from other DNA sequences found in this sample. The gene calls are TRBV24-1 and TRBJ2-7, with a weak D call TRBD1 (5 bases). The CDR3 spans 11 residues. Germline V gene lookup returns CDR1 KGHDR and CDR2 SFDVKD. Trimming cost V 9 bases and J 3 bases, with 8 bases left between them. The CDR3 sequence: CATGQGYEQYF. CDR3 nucleotides: TGTGCCACCGGGCAGGGCTACGAGCAGTACTTC.

The rearrangement uses TRBV7-3 and TRBJ1-1, with 8 bases fitting TRBD1. The V gene end was trimmed by 5 bases and the J gene end by 1 base; junction bases not matched to a gene: 3. CDR1 is SGHTA, CDR2 FQGTGA, per germline. This CDR3 is built from 14 residues. The DNA of the CDR3 is TGTGCCAGCAGCCGACAGGGGAAGAACACTGAAGCTTTCTTT. Protein sequence: CASSRQGKNTEAFF.

By share, this clone ranks as medium-sized. V usage is TRBV5-1 and J usage is TRBJ1-2; the D gene is possibly TRBD1 (6 bases). V was trimmed by 2 bases and J by 4 bases, leaving 12 bases between them. CDR1 and CDR2 from the germline V gene are SGHRS and YFSETQ. The CDR3 length is 14 residues. The CDR3 bases are TGCGCCAGCAGCTTCGCGGGGGCCGGCTATGGCTACACCTTC. This codes for CASSFAGAGYGYTF.

This chain uses TRBV5-1 with TRBJ1-1; 7 bases map to TRBD1. Trimming cost V 3 bases and J 3 bases; bases outside gene matches: 11. Germline V lookup: CDR1 SGHRS, CDR2 YFSETQ. The CDR3 covers 16 residues. Here the CDR3 reads CASSYLPGTDYTEAFF. DNA of the CDR3: TGCGCCAGCAGCTATCTACCAGGGACAGACTACACTGAAGCTTTCTTT.

This chain uses TRBV5-8 with TRBJ1-1; the match to TRBD1 covers 7 bases. With V trimmed by 4 bases and J by 7 bases, 10 bases remained unmatched. Looked up from germline, CDR1 is SGHTS and CDR2 is YDEGEE. This CDR3 comprises 14 residues. CDR3: CASSRMGQSLEAFF. The CDR3 coding sequence is TGTGCCAGCAGCCGAATGGGACAGAGCCTTGAAGCTTTCTTT.

The CDR3 DNA is TGTGCCAGCTCACTCGGACAGGGGGCTGAAGCTTTCTTT. Its translation is CASSLGQGAEAFF. The chain carries TRBV18 and TRBJ1-1; 10 positions match TRBD1. V lost 4 bases, J lost 6 bases, and 2 bases stayed unmatched. The CDR3 has 13 amino acids. Germline CDR1 reads KGHSH; CDR2 reads LQKENI.

This sequence joins TRBV5-1 and TRBJ1-6; no clear D gene. Per germline, CDR1 SGHRS and CDR2 YFSETQ. Between the trimmed V and J ends, which lost 1 base and 2 bases, there was a span of 10 bases. The CDR3 spans 16 residues. The CDR3 bases are TGCGCCAGCAGCTTGCAGGATCCCGCCTATAATTCACCCCTCCACTTT. It codes for CASSLQDPAYNSPLHF. The variable domain in full, with the rest retrieved from reference TRBV5-1 and TRBJ1-6, is KAGVTQTPRYLIKTRGQQVTLSCSPISGHRSVSWYQQTPGQGLQFLFEYFSETQRNKGNFPGRFSGRQFSNSRSEMNVSTLELGDSALYLCASSLQDPAYNSPLHFGNGTRLTVT.

This sequence joins TRBV10-3 and TRBJ2-2, with 8 nucleotides matching TRBD1. The ends lost 6 bases at V and 6 bases at J; junction bases unmatched: 9. This CDR3 spans 15 amino acids. From germline, CDR1 is ENHRY and CDR2 SYGVKD. The CDR3 sequence is CAIRATGQGPGELFF. The CDR3 nucleotides read TGTGCCATCAGGGCGACCGGACAGGGTCCCGGGGAGCTGTTTTTT.

The genes are TRBV7-9 and TRBJ2-5, with a weak D call TRBD1 (5 bases). CDR3 size: 14 residues. V was trimmed by 2 bases and J by 5 bases, leaving 12 bases between them. The germline V gene has CDR1 SEHNR and CDR2 FQNEAQ (reference sequence). CDR3 coding DNA: TGTGCCAGCAGCTTATTGGGGCGTGGGGAGACCCAGTACTTC. This gives the protein CASSLLGRGETQYF.

The rearrangement joins TRBV9 to TRBJ1-1; D is possibly TRBD1 (6 bases). The V gene's germline CDR1 is SGDLS and CDR2 YYNGEE. This CDR3 region has 14 residues. The ends were cut back, 3 bases at V and 4 bases at J, with 13 bases in the middle. The CDR3: CASSANTGITEAFF. The CDR3 region has the DNA TGTGCCAGCAGCGCGAATACAGGGATCACTGAAGCTTTCTTT.

The gene calls are TRBV3-1 (or the pseudogene TRBV3-2) and TRBJ1-1; D gene unclear. This CDR3 spans 15 amino acids. V was cut by 0 bases and J by 3 bases, with 11 bases left in between. The germline gives CDR1 LGHDT, CDR2 YNNKEL (reference sequence). CDR3 sequence (DNA): TGTGCCAGCAGCCAAGACACCGGCGGGGACACTGAAGCTTTCTTT. It yields the protein CASSQDTGGDTEAFF.

The J gene is TRBJ1-2, the V gene TRBV19, with TRBD1 as a possible D gene (5 bases). V gave up 0 bases and J gave up 4 bases, with 24 bases separating them. Germline CDR1 is LNHDA and CDR2 is SQIVND (reference sequence). The CDR3 is made up of 19 amino acids. CDR3 DNA sequence: TGTGCCAGTAGTATAGATCGATGGGATGGCAGGGATGCTCTCTATGGCTACACCTTC. It yields the protein CASSIDRWDGRDALYGYTF.

The chain uses TRBV6-5 and TRBJ1-3; D is ambiguous. From germline, CDR1 is MNHEY and CDR2 SVGAGI. Trimming shortened V by 6 bases and J by 4 bases, and 10 bases separated the two germline ends. The CDR3 extends over 13 amino acids. This CDR3 is CASRTAGGNTIYF. The CDR3 DNA follows: TGTGCCAGCAGGACCGCGGGAGGAAACACCATATATTTT.

J is TRBJ1-1 and V is TRBV6-9; TRBD1 agrees at 7 bases. The CDR3 runs 14 residues. Germline CDR1 MNHGY, CDR2 SVAAGI. V gave up 2 bases and J gave up 3 bases; unmatched junction bases: 3. The CDR3 spells CASSYNRGDTEAFF. The CDR3 DNA reads as TGTGCCAGCAGTTATAACAGGGGTGACACTGAAGCTTTCTTT.

This chain joins TRBV12-1 and TRBJ2-7; the table's D call of TRBD1 was not tested on the DNA. TRBV12-1 corresponds to a pseudogene. The CDR3 sequence is 15 residues long. The CDR3 here is CASSRTGESSYEQYF. The DNA of the CDR3 is TGTGCCAGCAGCCGGACAGGGGAAAGCTCCTACGAGCAGTACTTC.

CDR3 DNA: TGTGCCAGCAGCCAGTCCCGGGAAGGGAATGGCTACACCTTC. Translating it yields CASSQSREGNGYTF. The rearrangement joins TRBV14 to TRBJ1-2, with D unclear. Germline V gives CDR1 SGHDN, CDR2 FVKESK. CDR3 length equals 14 residues. V was trimmed by 3 bases and J by 6 bases, leaving 14 bases between them. The entire variable domain, with the rest obtained from reference TRBV14 and TRBJ1-2, is as follows: EAGVTQFPSHSVIEKGQTVTLRCDPISGHDNLYWYRRVMGKEIKFLLHFVKESKQDESGMPNNRFLAERTGGTYSTLKVQPAELEDSGVYFCASSQSREGNGYTFGSGTRLTVV.

This clone appeared a single time. The gene calls are TRBV3-1 (or the pseudogene TRBV3-2) and TRBJ1-1, with D unclear. Germline V CDR1 and CDR2: LGHDT, YNNKEL (reference sequence). Trimming took 0 bases from V and 11 from J, leaving 13 bases between them. The CDR3 length is 13 residues. CDR3 amino acids: CASSQDRGEVAFF. The CDR3 nucleotides are TGTGCCAGCAGCCAAGATCGCGGGGAAGTGGCTTTCTTT.

The chain carries TRBV10-3 and TRBJ2-5; 8 bases match TRBD1. Trimming cost V 8 bases and J 10 bases; bases outside gene matches: 15. The length of the CDR3 is 14 residues. CDR1 and CDR2 (germline): ENHRY, SYGVKD. The CDR3 nucleotides read TGTGCCATCGCCAGGGGCAGGGGGCTTTTCGTCCAGTACTTC. Residues: CAIARGRGLFVQYF.

This chain uses TRBV4-1 with TRBJ2-7; weak D call: TRBD1 (6 bases). CDR1 is MGHRA, CDR2 YSYEKL, per germline. Between the trimmed V and J ends, which lost 1 base and 2 bases, there was a span of 15 bases. The CDR3 contains 16 residues. The CDR3 coding sequence is TGCGCCAGCAGCCAAGGGGGGAAAGGGGGTACCTACGAGCAGTACTTC. Translated, it gives CASSQGGKGGTYEQYF.

CDR3 amino acids: CASSGTGTDGYTF. Written as DNA, the CDR3 is TGCGCCAGCAGCGGAACAGGGACGGATGGCTACACCTTC. The V and J genes are TRBV5-1 and TRBJ1-2, with D possibly matching TRBD1 (6 bases). Deletions cut 4 bases from V and 6 bases from J, with 13 bases between. The CDR3 length is 13 residues. The germline V gene encodes CDR1 SGHRS and CDR2 YFSETQ.

CDR3 DNA: TGCGCCAGCAGCCGACCGAGCTCGGGGAACACTGAAGCTTTCTTT. Translation gives CASSRPSSGNTEAFF. The rearrangement links TRBV23-1 to TRBJ1-1; D call uncertain. TRBV23-1 is known as an ORF, though its function is uncertain. Trimming took 6 bases from V and 1 from J, leaving 15 bases between them. The CDR3 consists of 15 residues.

V and J are TRBV15 and TRBJ2-7, with TRBD2 as a possible D gene (7 bases). From germline, CDR1 is LNHNV and CDR2 YYDKDF (reference sequence). The CDR3 sequence is 16 residues long. V was trimmed by 7 bases and J by 0 bases, leaving 19 bases between them. In DNA, the CDR3 is TGTGCCACCATACTACCTAGAGGGGGGGACTCCTACGAGCAGTACTTC. This sequence encodes CATILPRGGDSYEQYF.

This chain links TRBV6-5 with TRBJ1-2, with 9 bases that match TRBD1. Trimming removed 2 bases from V and 8 bases from J; junction bases left unmatched: 6. The CDR3 runs 14 residues. CDR1 is MNHEY, CDR2 SVGAGI, per germline. CDR3 nucleotide sequence: TGTGCCAGCAGTTACGGGACAGGGCCTTTGGGCTACACCTTC. Translation: CASSYGTGPLGYTF.

The chain is built from TRBV19 and TRBJ1-5; D is possibly TRBD1 (6 bases). Germline-derived CDR1 and CDR2 are LNHDA and SQIVND (reference sequence). The germline V and J ends were trimmed by 3 bases and 0 bases, with 18 bases remaining between them. This CDR3 is 18 amino acids long. The CDR3 protein is CASSIRPTGFHSNQPQHF. The CDR3 DNA is TGTGCCAGTAGTATTCGTCCGACAGGCTTTCATAGCAATCAGCCCCAGCATTTT.

This chain joins TRBV5-1 and TRBJ2-2, with D perhaps matching TRBD1 (6 bases). V was cut by 4 bases and J by 3 bases, with 13 bases left in between. Germline assignment: CDR1 SGHRS and CDR2 YFSETQ. The CDR3 contains 15 residues. The DNA of the CDR3 is TGCGCCAGCAGCCTGACAGGAGCCTACACCGGGGAGCTGTTTTTT. It yields the protein CASSLTGAYTGELFF.

The rearrangement links TRBV27 to TRBJ1-2; TRBD1 aligns across 8 bases. Germline-derived CDR1 and CDR2 are MNHEY and SMNVEV (reference sequence). Losses at the gene ends were 4 bases for V and 4 bases for J; bases not matched to a gene: 5. CDR3 size: 14 residues. The CDR3 region is CASSSAGGTYGYTF. The CDR3 DNA reads TGTGCCAGCAGTTCTGCAGGGGGCACCTATGGCTACACCTTC.

V is TRBV2 and J is TRBJ2-7; maybe TRBD1 (5 bases). Germline assignment: CDR1 SNHLY and CDR2 FYNNEI. Trimming removed 6 bases from V and 1 base from J, with 13 bases in between. The CDR3 is 14 amino acids. Here the CDR3 DNA reads TGTGCCAGCAGAACCAGGGCCCTTTCCTACGAGCAGTACTTC. It codes for CASRTRALSYEQYF.